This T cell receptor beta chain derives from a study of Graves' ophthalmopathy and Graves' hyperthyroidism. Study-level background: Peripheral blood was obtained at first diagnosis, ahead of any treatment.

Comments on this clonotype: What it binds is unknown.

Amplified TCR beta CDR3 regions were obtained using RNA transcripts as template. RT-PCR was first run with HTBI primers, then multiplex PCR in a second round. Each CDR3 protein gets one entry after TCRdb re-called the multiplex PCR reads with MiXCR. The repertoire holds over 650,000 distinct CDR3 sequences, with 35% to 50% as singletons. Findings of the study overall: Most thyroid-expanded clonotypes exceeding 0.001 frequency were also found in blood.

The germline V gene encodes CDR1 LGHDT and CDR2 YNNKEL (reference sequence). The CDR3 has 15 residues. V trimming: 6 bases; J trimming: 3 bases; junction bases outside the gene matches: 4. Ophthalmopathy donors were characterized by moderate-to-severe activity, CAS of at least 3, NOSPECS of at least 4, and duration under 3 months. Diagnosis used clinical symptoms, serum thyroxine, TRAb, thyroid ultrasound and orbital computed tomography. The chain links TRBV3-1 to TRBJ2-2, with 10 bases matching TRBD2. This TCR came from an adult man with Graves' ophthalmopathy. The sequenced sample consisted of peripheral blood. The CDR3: CASRTGTSDTGELFF. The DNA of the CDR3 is TGTGCCAGCAGGACCGGGACTAGCGACACCGGGGAGCTGTTTTTT.